Given below is one T cell receptor (beta chain) in context. Its specificity is unknown. In TCRdb, the reads were re-called with MiXCR into one record per CDR3 protein. The table records roughly 500,000 distinct CDR3 sequences, about two fifths of them present only once. These data belong to a study of T cell repertoires in cytomegalovirus infection. Overall study context: It was recently identified HLA-C-restricted and well-studied HLA-B-restricted CMV epitopes that the study used. It can be stated that public TCR beta signatures indicated CMV infection as well as a matching HLA type.

Study-wide findings and caveats: Clonotype analysis showed dominance of the ex vivo response by HLA-C-restricted CMV-specific TCR beta clonotypes. Adding up the frequency of public TCR beta families identified people who carried CMV plus the relevant HLA.

From germline, CDR1 is SGHVS and CDR2 FNYEAQ. V lost 5 bases, J lost 7 bases, and 8 bases lay in between. The CDR3 spans 11 residues. Sequencing was performed on cultured PBMCs, taken from culture after CMV antigen stimulation. The receptor was derived from a human donor in good health (CMV status not recorded). Some clones in this sample may be carry-over from other donors' samples. The gene calls are TRBV7-6 and TRBJ1-1; D unclear. The CDR3 DNA sequence: TGTGCCAGCAGCCCCTGGTTTGAAGCTTTCTTT. Encoded protein: CASSPWFEAFF.